A single T cell receptor (beta chain) is shown here with its context. Its antigen is still unknown. This specimen comes from a study of T cell responses to AZD1222 COVID-19 vaccine. For the study at large: Pooling covered second doses at about 4 or about 12 weeks.

After removal of 8 bases from V and 6 bases from J, the junction contained 15 bases not matched to a gene. The CDR3 spans 15 residues. Per germline, CDR1 GTSNPN and CDR2 SVGIG (reference sequence). Regarding the study as a whole: Distributed over spike, vaccine-associated CD4 TCRs predominated at 160-218 and 743-854. Increased Spike-specific TCR breadth and depth were observed after two AZD1222 doses. Sampling captured repertoires only after the peak T cell response.

Using immunoSEQ multiplex PCR, the repertoire was profiled, and TCRdb retains in-frame clones only, with some absent. The data contain roughly 86,000 clones, 85% to 90% of them singletons. This specimen consisted of peripheral blood, obtained on day 0 of AZD1222 vaccination. This chain links TRBV30 with TRBJ2-5; TRBD1 matches 10 bases. This TCR derives from an adult in good health. The CDR3 sequence is CARSSRDRGIKTQYF. The CDR3 bases are TGTGCCAGATCATCCCGGGACAGGGGTATTAAGACCCAGTACTTC.